This T cell receptor (beta chain) was retrieved from a study of blood T cell repertoires in COVID-19. Only in-frame clones appear in the TCRdb table, and some are missing; sequencing was by immunoSEQ multiplex PCR. The repertoire holds 150,000 to 200,000 clones, with roughly 89% as singletons. Germline values: CDR1 SGHRS, CDR2 YFSETQ. The ends were cut back, 5 bases at V and 5 bases at J, with 5 bases in the middle. The CDR3 spans 11 residues. Sequencing was carried out using peripheral blood. The clonotype was recovered from a woman aged 45 to 65 with acute or convalescent COVID-19. The gene calls are TRBV5-1 and TRBJ2-1; D is undetermined. The CDR3: CASRGDNEQFF. The DNA of the CDR3 is TGCGCCAGCAGAGGAGACAATGAGCAGTTCTTC.